These T cell receptor beta chains were read from a single sample in a study of glioma-infiltrating T cells after dendritic cell vaccination. Assay used: immunoSEQ multiplex PCR; TCRdb lists only in-frame clones, some missing. The sample has 85,000 to 100,000 clones; over 80% are singletons. The sequencing here drew on blood, taken after dendritic cell vaccination. The receptors come from a human donor with glioblastoma. Both conserved end residues are part of each CDR3. The D gene is left open where the match is weak. Some rows mark clone size as missing; the rest say once, few, many or name a class of expanded clone.

d_gene,j_gene,abundance,v_gene,CDR3aa,CDR3nt
NA,TRBJ1-6,NA,TRBV5-4,CASSFYTSSYNSPLHF,TGTGCCAGCAGCTTTTACACTAGCTCCTATAATTCACCCCTCCACTTT
TRBD1,TRBJ1-5,NA,TRBV28,CASSPARQGAPNQPQHF,TGTGCCAGCAGCCCCGCGAGGCAGGGGGCCCCGAATCAGCCCCAGCATTTT
NA,TRBJ1-1,NA,TRBV28,CASSLDSMVMNTEAFF,TGTGCCAGCAGTTTAGACAGCATGGTTATGAACACTGAAGCTTTCTTT
TRBD1,TRBJ2-7,once,TRBV5-6,CASSRTGVREQYF,TGTGCCAGCAGTCGGACAGGGGTTCGCGAGCAGTACTTC
TRBD1,TRBJ1-2,NA,TRBV7-8,CASSLEGTGVNYGYTF,TGTGCCAGCAGCTTAGAGGGGACAGGAGTTAACTATGGCTACACCTTC
NA,TRBJ2-2,NA,TRBV9,CASSVEGQGPGELFF,TGTGCCAGCAGCGTAGAAGGTCAGGGCCCCGGGGAGCTGTTTTTT
TRBD2,TRBJ2-3,NA,TRBV18,CASSPSGSTDTQYF,TGTGCCAGCTCACCAAGCGGGAGTACAGATACGCAGTATTTT
NA,TRBJ2-2,NA,TRBV27,CASSANPARVRGELFF,TGTGCCAGCAGTGCTAACCCCGCCAGGGTTCGGGGGGAGCTGTTTTTT
NA,TRBJ1-4,NA,TRBV28,CASSFQGFNEKLFF,TGTGCCAGCAGTTTTCAGGGGTTTAATGAAAAACTGTTTTTT
TRBD1,TRBJ1-1,few,TRBV6-6,CASRRRQGAAEAFF,TGTGCCAGCAGACGTAGACAGGGGGCGGCTGAAGCTTTCTTT
TRBD1,TRBJ1-1,NA,TRBV7-3,CASSLTATGLSEAFF,TGTGCCAGCAGCTTAACGGCGACAGGGCTGAGTGAAGCTTTCTTT
NA,TRBJ2-1,NA,TRBV29-1,CSGTASYNEQFF,TGCAGCGGGACAGCCTCCTACAATGAGCAGTTCTTC
TRBD1,TRBJ1-1,NA,TRBV27,CASSPPGQGAGKAFF,TGTGCCAGCAGTCCACCGGGACAGGGGGCCGGAAAAGCTTTCTTT
TRBD1,TRBJ2-7,NA,TRBV25-1,CASSRTGSYEQYF,TGTGCCAGCAGTAGGACAGGCTCCTACGAGCAGTACTTC
NA,TRBJ1-3,NA,TRBV7-2,CASRTHGFSGNTIYF,TGTGCCAGCAGAACACACGGGTTTTCTGGAAACACCATATATTTT
TRBD1,TRBJ2-1,NA,TRBV6-6,CASSYPTTQGAQFF,TGTGCCAGCAGTTACCCAACTACTCAGGGGGCTCAGTTCTTC
NA,TRBJ2-7,NA,TRBV5-1,CASSLEGPYGQYF,TGCGCCAGCAGCTTGGAGGGGCCTTACGGTCAGTACTTC
NA,TRBJ2-1,once,TRBV20-1,CSARSTNEQFF,TGCAGTGCTAGATCGACTAATGAGCAGTTCTTC
TRBD1,TRBJ2-1,NA,TRBV7-2,CASSLDTGGAVNEQFF,TGTGCCAGCAGCTTAGATACAGGGGGCGCGGTCAATGAGCAGTTCTTC
TRBD1,TRBJ2-1,once,TRBV10-3,CAISGYGTGDGNEQFF,TGTGCCATCAGTGGGTACGGGACAGGGGACGGCAATGAGCAGTTCTTC
TRBD2,TRBJ2-2,NA,TRBV14,CASSYGPGLVYTGELFF,TGTGCCAGCAGTTATGGGCCGGGACTAGTTTATACCGGGGAGCTGTTTTTT
TRBD1,TRBJ1-2,NA,TRBV11-3,CASSNGQGGGYTF,TGTGCCAGCAGCAACGGACAGGGGGGTGGCTACACCTTC
NA,TRBJ2-1,NA,TRBV5-1,CASRRNQGLLYNEQFF,TGCGCCAGCCGACGGAACCAGGGACTCCTCTACAATGAGCAGTTCTTC
NA,TRBJ1-2,NA,TRBV11-2,CASSFTQGSYGYTF,TGTGCCAGCAGCTTTACCCAGGGGAGCTATGGCTACACCTTC
NA,TRBJ2-7,NA,TRBV9,CASSVFPGNAYEQYF,TGTGCCAGCAGCGTATTCCCAGGGAATGCCTACGAGCAGTACTTC
NA,TRBJ1-1,NA,TRBV7-8,CASSSKSYSNTEAFF,TGTGCCAGCAGCTCTAAAAGTTACTCAAACACTGAAGCTTTCTTT
TRBD1,TRBJ1-3,NA,TRBV30,CAWGTGLSGNTIYF,TGTGCCTGGGGGACAGGCCTTTCTGGAAACACCATATATTTT
TRBD2,TRBJ2-7,NA,TRBV9,CASSVEGRGGFYEQYF,TGTGCCAGCAGCGTAGAGGGTCGCGGGGGATTCTACGAGCAGTACTTC
TRBD1,TRBJ1-4,NA,TRBV7-8,CASSARSRDRVNEKLFF,TGTGCCAGCAGCGCACGGAGCCGGGACAGGGTAAATGAAAAACTGTTTTTT
TRBD1,TRBJ1-2,NA,TRBV28,CASSSPAGGYGYTF,TGTGCCAGCAGTTCCCCCGCAGGGGGCTATGGCTACACCTTC
NA,TRBJ1-2,NA,TRBV20-1,CSARELGGYTF,TGCAGTGCTAGAGAACTTGGTGGCTACACCTTC
NA,TRBJ2-3,NA,TRBV27,CASSSPGQRPADTQYF,TGTGCCAGCAGTTCCCCGGGACAACGGCCGGCAGATACGCAGTATTTT
NA,TRBJ2-7,NA,TRBV6-1,CASIPPGLYEQYF,TGTGCCAGCATCCCCCCCGGACTCTACGAGCAGTACTTC
NA,TRBJ1-1,NA,TRBV9,CASGRVLNTEAFF,TGTGCCAGCGGGAGGGTCTTGAACACTGAAGCTTTCTTT
NA,TRBJ2-5,few,TRBV2,CASSDGETQYF,TGTGCCAGCAGTGACGGAGAGACCCAGTACTTC
NA,TRBJ1-4,NA,TRBV10-1,CASSDGKHSEKLFF,TGCGCCAGCAGTGACGGGAAACACAGTGAAAAACTGTTTTTT
NA,TRBJ2-7,NA,TRBV4-1,CASSPSRPYEQYF,TGCGCCAGCAGCCCATCCAGGCCCTACGAGCAGTACTTC
NA,TRBJ1-1,NA,TRBV5-1,CASSLDTLNTEAFF,TGCGCCAGCAGCTTGGACACATTGAACACTGAAGCTTTCTTT
TRBD2,TRBJ2-7,NA,TRBV6-1,CASRTGGPFHEQYF,TGTGCCAGCAGAACGGGAGGGCCTTTCCACGAGCAGTACTTC